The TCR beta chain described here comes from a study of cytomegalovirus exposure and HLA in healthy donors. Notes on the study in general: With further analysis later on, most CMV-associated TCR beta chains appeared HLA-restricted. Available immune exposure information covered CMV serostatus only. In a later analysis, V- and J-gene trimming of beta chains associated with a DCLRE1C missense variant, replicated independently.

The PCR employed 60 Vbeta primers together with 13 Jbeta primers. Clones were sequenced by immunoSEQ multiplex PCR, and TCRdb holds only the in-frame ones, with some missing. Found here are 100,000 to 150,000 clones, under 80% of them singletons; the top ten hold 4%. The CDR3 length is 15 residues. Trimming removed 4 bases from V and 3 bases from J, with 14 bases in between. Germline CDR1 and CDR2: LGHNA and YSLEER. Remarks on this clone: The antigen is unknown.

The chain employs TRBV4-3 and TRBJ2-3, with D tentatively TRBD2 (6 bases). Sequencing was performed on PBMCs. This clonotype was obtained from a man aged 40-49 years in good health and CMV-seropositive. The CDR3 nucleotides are TGCGCCAGCAGCCCATGGAGGGCCAAAACAGATACGCAGTATTTT. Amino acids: CASSPWRAKTDTQYF.